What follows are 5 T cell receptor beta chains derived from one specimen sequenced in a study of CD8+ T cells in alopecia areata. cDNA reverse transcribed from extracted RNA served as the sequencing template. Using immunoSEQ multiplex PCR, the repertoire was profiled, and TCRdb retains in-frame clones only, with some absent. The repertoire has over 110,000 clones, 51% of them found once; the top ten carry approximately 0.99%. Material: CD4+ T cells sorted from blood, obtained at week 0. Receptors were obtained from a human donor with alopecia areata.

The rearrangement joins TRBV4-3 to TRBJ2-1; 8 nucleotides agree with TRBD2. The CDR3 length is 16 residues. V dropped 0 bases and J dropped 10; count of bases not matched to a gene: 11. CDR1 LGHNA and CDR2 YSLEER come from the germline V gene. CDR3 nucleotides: TGCGCCAGCAGCCAAGATTGGGCCAGCGGGAGTCAAGAGCAGTTCTTC. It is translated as CASSQDWASGSQEQFF.

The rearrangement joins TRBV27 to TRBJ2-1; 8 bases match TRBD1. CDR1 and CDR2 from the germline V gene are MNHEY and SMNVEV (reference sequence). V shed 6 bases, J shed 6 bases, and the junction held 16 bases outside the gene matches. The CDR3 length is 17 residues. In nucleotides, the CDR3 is TGTGCCAGCAGCGGCGCCCGGGGGACAGGCGGTAGCAATGAGCAGTTCTTC. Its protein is CASSGARGTGGSNEQFF.

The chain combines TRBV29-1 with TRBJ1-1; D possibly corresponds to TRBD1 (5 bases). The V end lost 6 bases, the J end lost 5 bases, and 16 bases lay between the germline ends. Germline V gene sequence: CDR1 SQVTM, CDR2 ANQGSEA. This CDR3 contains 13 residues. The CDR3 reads CSVSLLRETEAFF. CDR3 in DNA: TGCAGCGTCTCCCTCCTCAGGGAAACTGAAGCTTTCTTT.

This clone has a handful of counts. Here the CDR3 DNA reads TGTGCCTGGAGTGTAGGAGGGGAGCACACCTTC. Its protein is CAWSVGGEHTF. The chain couples TRBV30 to TRBJ1-2; D is perhaps TRBD1 (5 bases). CDR1 is GTSNPN, CDR2 SVGIG, per germline (reference sequence). Trimming left V 0 bases short and J 12 bases short, with 11 bases between. The CDR3 has 11 residues. The complete variable domain, with remaining parts taken from reference TRBV30 and TRBJ1-2, reads SQTIHQWPATLVQPVGSPLSLECTVEGTSNPNLYWYRQAAGRGLQLLFYSVGIGQISSEVPQNLSASRPQDRQFILSSKKLLLSDSGFYLCAWSVGGEHTFGSGTRLTVV.

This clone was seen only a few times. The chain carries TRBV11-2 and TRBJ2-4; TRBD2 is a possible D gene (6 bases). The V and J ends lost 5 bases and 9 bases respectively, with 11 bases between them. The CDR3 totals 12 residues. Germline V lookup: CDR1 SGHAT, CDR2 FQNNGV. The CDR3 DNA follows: TGTGCCAGCAGCCGACTAGTAAGCATTCAGTACTTC. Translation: CASSRLVSIQYF. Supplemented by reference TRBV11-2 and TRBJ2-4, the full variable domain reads EAGVAQSPRYKIIEKRQSVAFWCNPISGHATLYWYQQILGQGPKLLIQFQNNGVVDDSQLPKDRFSAERLKGVDSTLKIQPAKLEDSAVYLCASSRLVSIQYFGAGTRLSVL.